The T cell receptor beta chain described here comes from a study of cytomegalovirus exposure and HLA in healthy donors. A note on this clone: Its antigen is currently unknown.

V was clipped by 5 bases and J by 7 bases; unmatched bases: 19. Germline assignment: CDR1 SGHTA and CDR2 FQGNSA. The CDR3 covers 17 residues. Study-level points and caveats: Most TCR beta V segments were productive about 87% or about 30% of the time in an earlier analysis.

Researchers ran the PCR with 60 Vbeta and 13 Jbeta primers. Produced via immunoSEQ multiplex PCR; TCRdb's table is partial and in-frame only. The sample carries over 250,000 clones, around 86% recorded once. The chain recombines TRBV7-2 with TRBJ2-7, with 8 bases lining up with TRBD2. This clonotype was obtained from a man between 35 and 55 years old in good health and CMV-seropositive. Sequenced input: PBMCs. CDR3 nucleotide sequence: TGTGCCAGCAGCCACCGTGTAAGTCGGCGGGAGGCGGGAGAGCAGTACTTC. Translating it yields CASSHRVSRREAGEQYF.